These 5 T cell receptor beta chains came from one sample sequenced in a study of blood T cell repertoires in COVID-19. Libraries were prepared by immunoSEQ multiplex PCR; TCRdb keeps only in-frame clonotypes and omits some of them. The data show 100,000 or so clones, with more than 90% seen just once and 5.7% held by the top ten. Sequenced input: peripheral blood. These receptors were collected from a man between 65 and 85 years old with acute or convalescent COVID-19.

The chain uses TRBV2 and TRBJ1-4, with a weak D call TRBD1 (5 bases). CDR3 length: 10 residues. Between the trimmed V and J ends, which lost 8 bases and 11 bases, there was a span of 9 bases. The germline CDR1 and CDR2 sequences are SNHLY and FYNNEI. CDR3 nucleotide sequence: TGTGCCAGCGGGGGGGGGAAACTGTTTTTT. It specifies CASGGGKLFF.

V gene TRBV6-5 combines with J gene TRBJ2-1, with 13 bases lining up with TRBD2. The V gene end was trimmed by 6 bases and the J gene end by 6 bases; junction bases not matched to a gene: 2. The germline CDR1 and CDR2 sequences are MNHEY and SVGAGI. CDR3 length equals 14 residues. DNA for the CDR3: TGTGCCAGCAGAACTAGCGGGGGGGCCAATGAGCAGTTCTTC. This encodes CASRTSGGANEQFF.

The V gene is TRBV9, the J gene TRBJ2-3; D is unresolved. The V end lost 0 bases, the J end lost 4 bases, and 3 bases lay between the germline ends. Germline-derived CDR1 and CDR2 are SGDLS and YYNGEE. The CDR3 sequence is 12 residues long. The CDR3: CASSVAADTQYF. Written as DNA, the CDR3 is TGTGCCAGCAGCGTAGCGGCAGATACGCAGTATTTT.

This chain connects TRBV5-4 to TRBJ2-7, with 8 bases fitting TRBD1. Germline CDR1 is SGHNT and CDR2 is YYREEE (reference sequence). Unmatched junction bases numbered 6, after V lost 4 bases and J lost 0 bases. The CDR3 is 15 residues long. The CDR3 nucleotides read TGTGCCAGCAGCGCAGACAGGGGTGGCTCCTACGAGCAGTACTTC. This sequence encodes CASSADRGGSYEQYF.

The chain recombines TRBV19 with TRBJ1-1; weak D call: TRBD1 (5 bases). Trimming removed 6 bases from V and 0 bases from J, with 14 bases in between. Germline V gene lookup returns CDR1 LNHDA and CDR2 SQIVND (reference sequence). The length of the CDR3 is 15 residues. The CDR3 coding sequence is TGTGCCAGTAGATGGGGGGAGGGGATGAACACTGAAGCTTTCTTT. Amino acid sequence: CASRWGEGMNTEAFF.